These 24 T cell receptor beta chains were all obtained from the same sample, sequenced in a study of T-cell reconstitution after alpha-beta-depleted transplantation in children. Preparation of the TCRbeta library used unique molecular identifiers. TCRdb re-analysed the PCR reads in MiXCR, keeping a single row per CDR3 protein. The sample has around 800,000 distinct CDR3 sequences, 16% seen once. Material: PBMCs, mostly from graft donor cells, obtained 360 days after TCRalphabeta/CD19-depleted stem cell transplant. Source of these receptors: a male patient under 18 who had a stem cell transplant for acute lymphoblastic leukemia, so the T cells may come from the graft donor.

The DNA of the CDR3 is TGTGCCAGCAGGGCCGGACAGGGGTTCGATCAGCCCCAGCATTTT. Translating gives CASRAGQGFDQPQHF. This rearrangement joins TRBV12-3 or TRBV12-4 to TRBJ1-5; the match to TRBD1 covers 9 bases. The CDR3 length is 15 residues. The trim removed 6 bases at V and 5 bases at J, leaving 8 bases unmatched.

The chain links TRBV2 to TRBJ1-5; TRBD1 agrees at 9 bases. The V and J ends lost 8 bases and 3 bases, in that order; junction bases with no gene match: 11. This CDR3 spans 16 amino acids. CDR1 and CDR2 from the germline V gene are SNHLY and FYNNEI. CDR3 bases: TGTGCCAGCGCCGACACCGGGACAGGGATCAATCAGCCCCAGCATTTT. Protein: CASADTGTGINQPQHF.

This sequence joins TRBV30 and TRBJ2-7, with D perhaps matching TRBD1 (6 bases). The CDR3 is made up of 12 amino acids. V was shortened by 8 bases and J by 4 bases, with 15 bases between the two germline ends. CDR1 and CDR2 (germline): GTSNPN, SVGIG (reference sequence). Here the CDR3 reads CAVSGTSYEQYF. The CDR3, as DNA: TGTGCCGTATCCGGGACATCTTACGAGCAGTACTTC.

The CDR3 DNA is TGTGCCAGCAGCCAACAGGGAGGGTACAATGAGCAGTTCTTC. Translated, it gives CASSQQGGYNEQFF. The gene calls are TRBV4-2 and TRBJ2-1; 7 bases are shared with TRBD2. CDR3 length: 14 residues. Germline CDR1 LGHNA, CDR2 YNFKEQ. The V segment lost 2 bases and the J segment 4 bases; nucleotides outside the gene matches: 2.

The chain has TRBV7-8 and TRBJ2-7; D gene uncertain. The CDR3 consists of 11 residues. Trimming removed 5 bases from V and 6 bases from J, with 8 bases in between. CDR1 SGHVS and CDR2 FQNEAQ come from the germline V gene. The CDR3 region is CASSQLSEQYF. CDR3 bases: TGTGCCAGCAGCCAGCTATCCGAGCAGTACTTC.

There are a few counts of this clonotype. V is TRBV7-8 and J is TRBJ2-7, with 8 bases fitting TRBD1. The junction had 7 bases not matched to a gene; V was cut back by 3 bases and J by 6 bases. Germline V gene data show CDR1 as SGHVS and CDR2 as FQNEAQ. This CDR3 has 14 residues. CDR3 sequence reads: CASSFWTGTFEQYF. CDR3 bases: TGTGCCAGCAGCTTCTGGACAGGGACGTTCGAGCAGTACTTC.

This clonotype was detected only a few times. This chain uses TRBV5-5 with TRBJ2-1; TRBD2 aligns across 9 bases. CDR3 size: 18 residues. Germline CDR1 SGHKS, CDR2 YYEKEE (reference sequence). J gave up 0 bases and V 0 bases, and 7 bases lay outside the gene matches. The CDR3 here is CASSLGLAGTGSYNEQFF. The DNA of the CDR3 is TGTGCCAGCAGCTTGGGGCTAGCGGGAACCGGCTCCTACAATGAGCAGTTCTTC.

This clonotype has a handful of counts. The chain is built from TRBV10-3 and TRBJ2-5; the match to TRBD1 covers 8 bases. CDR1 and CDR2 from the germline V gene are ENHRY and SYGVKD. After removal of 2 bases from V and 3 bases from J, the junction contained 5 bases not matched to a gene. The CDR3 totals 15 residues. The CDR3 DNA reads TGTGCCATCAGTGAGACAGACAGGGGAAAAGAGACCCAGTACTTC. Translated, it gives CAISETDRGKETQYF.

This clonotype was counted a few times. The gene calls are TRBV7-9 and TRBJ1-1; the D gene is possibly TRBD1 (6 bases). The CDR3 loop spans 15 amino acids. Germline lookup yields CDR1 SEHNR and CDR2 FQNEAQ (reference sequence). Trimming took 7 bases from V and 5 from J, leaving 20 bases between them. As DNA, the CDR3 is TGTGCCAGCAACCAACAGGGAGGGGTGTTTACTGAAGCTTTCTTT. Translated, it gives CASNQQGGVFTEAFF.

The table lists this clonotype with a few counts. This sequence joins TRBV29-1 and TRBJ2-2; no clear D gene. The CDR3 has 11 residues. Germline V gene lookup returns CDR1 SQVTM and CDR2 ANQGSEA. Trimming pared 5 bases from V and 5 bases from J, leaving 6 bases between. Here the CDR3 reads CSVRSTGELFF. The CDR3 nucleotides read TGCAGCGTTAGGAGTACCGGGGAGCTGTTTTTT.

This clonotype was detected many times. This CDR3 is CASSEKGAQNTGELFF. CDR3 coding DNA: TGCGCCAGCAGTGAGAAAGGGGCGCAGAACACCGGGGAGCTGTTTTTT. The rearrangement joins TRBV10-2 to TRBJ2-2, with a possible D match to TRBD1 (5 bases). The CDR3 is 16 residues long. Germline V lookup: CDR1 WSHSY, CDR2 SAAADI. Trimming cost V 2 bases and J 1 base, with 11 bases left between them.

This clonotype was seen a few times. The genes are TRBV14 and TRBJ2-7; D not certain. Trimming shortened V by 0 bases and J by 6 bases, and 9 bases separated the two germline ends. This CDR3 has 13 amino acids. In germline, CDR1 is SGHDN, CDR2 FVKESK. Here the CDR3 DNA reads TGTGCCAGCAGCCAAGATGGTTTGGGCGAGCAGTACTTC. It specifies CASSQDGLGEQYF.

The chain employs TRBV2 and TRBJ2-1; 8 positions agree with TRBD1. Per the germline V gene, CDR1 is SNHLY and CDR2 is FYNNEI. This CDR3 comprises 14 residues. CDR3 in DNA: TGTGCGACAGGGGCGCAGGAGGTAAACAATGAGCAGTTCTTC. Its protein is CATGAQEVNNEQFF.

The V gene is TRBV25-1, the J gene TRBJ1-6; D is ambiguous. Germline V gene data show CDR1 as MGHDK and CDR2 as SYGVNS. Trimming took off 9 bases at V and 0 bases at J, with 6 bases between the two ends. This CDR3 region has 13 residues. The DNA for the CDR3 is TGTGCCAGTCACAGCTCCTATAATTCACCCCTCCACTTT. This sequence encodes CASHSSYNSPLHF.

This sequence joins TRBV5-1 and TRBJ2-7; TRBD2 matches 9 bases. This CDR3 comprises 16 residues. Per the germline V gene, CDR1 is SGHRS and CDR2 is YFSETQ. V shed 1 base and J 4 bases; nucleotides not matched to a gene: 9. The CDR3 sequence is CASSLPSLAGPYEQYF. The DNA for the CDR3 is TGCGCCAGCAGCTTGCCCTCACTAGCGGGCCCTTACGAGCAGTACTTC.

This clonotype has just a few counts. The V call is TRBV20-1, the J call TRBJ2-7; TRBD2 is a possible D gene (6 bases). Trimming took off 4 bases at V and 4 bases at J, with 14 bases between the two ends. This CDR3 is 13 amino acids long. Germline CDR1 and CDR2: DFQATT and SNEGSKA (reference sequence). CDR3 DNA sequence: TGCAGTGCTAATGCCGCGGGAAAATACGAGCAGTACTTC. This sequence encodes CSANAAGKYEQYF.

The gene calls are TRBV7-2 and TRBJ2-6; TRBD1 aligns across 7 bases. The CDR3 spans 15 residues. The germline V gene has CDR1 SGHTA and CDR2 FQGNSA. V was clipped by 5 bases and J by 2 bases; unmatched bases: 3. CDR3 sequence reads: CASSQGTAGANVLTF. CDR3 nucleotide sequence: TGTGCCAGCAGCCAGGGGACAGCTGGGGCCAACGTCCTGACTTTC.

This clonotype has at least ten counts. The chain has TRBV29-1 and TRBJ2-5; D is unclear. Per the germline V gene, CDR1 is SQVTM and CDR2 is ANQGSEA. The V end was cut by 4 bases, the J end by 2 bases, with 8 bases between. The CDR3 is made up of 12 amino acids. The CDR3 DNA sequence: TGCAGCGTTGTTACAAGTCAAGAGACCCAGTACTTC. Translation gives CSVVTSQETQYF.

The V and J genes are TRBV2 and TRBJ1-2, with a weak D call TRBD1 (6 bases). CDR1 is SNHLY, CDR2 FYNNEI, per germline. This CDR3 has 14 residues. V lost 1 base to trimming and J lost 8 bases, with 14 bases between them. The CDR3 nucleotides read TGTGCCAGCAGTGAAGAGCCAGGGGTCAGCGGCTACACCTTC. Protein: CASSEEPGVSGYTF.

This clonotype has a handful of counts. The chain employs TRBV6-1 and TRBJ2-1; 11 bases match TRBD1. Germline CDR1 reads MNHNS; CDR2 reads SASEGT. The CDR3 contains 16 residues. V shed 8 bases, J shed 0 bases, and the junction held 6 bases outside the gene matches. CDR3 protein: CASSPGTGGSYNEQFF. The CDR3 region has the DNA TGTGCCAGCTCACCCGGGACAGGGGGCTCCTACAATGAGCAGTTCTTC.

The CDR3 coding sequence is TGTGCCAGCAGCTTGACCGGACAGGGGACCACTGAAGCTTTCTTT. Amino acids: CASSLTGQGTTEAFF. The chain links TRBV7-2 to TRBJ1-1, with TRBD1 matching over 9 bases. V was clipped by 3 bases and J by 4 bases; unmatched bases: 6. This CDR3 has 15 amino acids. The germline CDR1 and CDR2 sequences are SGHTA and FQGNSA.

The chain recombines TRBV5-1 with TRBJ1-5; D possibly corresponds to TRBD1 (5 bases). The CDR3 length is 16 residues. Trimming took off 0 bases at V and 1 base at J, with 11 bases between the two ends. Germline V CDR1 and CDR2: SGHRS, YFSETQ. CDR3: CASSLDGGGSNQPQHF. In DNA, the CDR3 is TGCGCCAGCAGCTTGGATGGGGGGGGAAGCAATCAGCCCCAGCATTTT.

The chain joins TRBV12-3 or TRBV12-4 to TRBJ2-1; a possible D gene is TRBD1 (5 bases). The V end was cut by 5 bases, the J end by 3 bases, with 14 bases between. This CDR3 has 15 residues. In DNA, the CDR3 is TGTGCCAGCAGTATAGACAGCTTTTACTACAATGAGCAGTTCTTC. As protein: CASSIDSFYYNEQFF.

V usage is TRBV13 and J usage is TRBJ1-2, with TRBD1 matching 7 bases. Germline trimming cut 5 bases from V and 2 bases from J; bases unmatched to any gene: 11. Germline values: CDR1 PRHDT, CDR2 FYEKMQ (reference sequence). The CDR3 extends over 16 amino acids. For the CDR3, the DNA is TGTGCCAGCAGCGATAGACAGGGTTTGGTAAACTATGGCTACACCTTC. Translating gives CASSDRQGLVNYGYTF.